What follows are 25 T cell receptor beta chains derived from one specimen sequenced in a study of CD8+ T cells in alopecia areata. The authors extracted RNA and reverse transcribed it into cDNA as the sequencing template. The protocol was immunoSEQ multiplex PCR, while the TCRdb copy is restricted to in-frame clones and leaves out a portion. The sample carries 100,000 or so clones, just under 60% recorded once. Treatment in this sample: oral pan-JAK inhibitor, 5-10 mg twice daily. The input for sequencing was CD8+ T cells sorted from blood, taken between weeks 55 and 70, from a patient treated with tofacitinib. The receptor set was obtained from a human donor with alopecia areata.

The chain carries TRBV30 and TRBJ1-1, with 9 positions matching TRBD1. The CDR3 runs to 12 residues. Germline CDR1 reads GTSNPN; CDR2 reads SVGIG (reference sequence). V was pared by 4 bases and J by 10 bases, with 7 bases of the junction left unmatched. CDR3: CAWKRDRDSAFF. CDR3 DNA: TGTGCCTGGAAGCGGGACAGGGACTCAGCTTTCTTT.

The rearrangement links TRBV13 to TRBJ1-1; D possibly corresponds to TRBD1 (5 bases). The CDR3 totals 14 residues. The V gene's germline CDR1 is PRHDT and CDR2 FYEKMQ (reference sequence). V gave up 7 bases and J gave up 5 bases, with 17 bases separating them. CDR3 protein: CASTTSGLRTEAFF. DNA of the CDR3: TGTGCCAGCACCACATCAGGGCTAAGGACTGAAGCTTTCTTT.

V usage is TRBV11-2 and J usage is TRBJ2-5, with D uncertain. The germline gives CDR1 SGHAT, CDR2 FQNNGV. The CDR3 loop spans 16 amino acids. Trimming cost V 5 bases and J 5 bases, with 21 bases left between them. The CDR3 DNA sequence: TGTGCCAGCAGCCCCCCCACCGGTCTCATAGGGGAGACCCAGTACTTC. The encoded protein is CASSPPTGLIGETQYF. Full variable domain (remainder filled in from reference TRBV11-2 and TRBJ2-5): EAGVAQSPRYKIIEKRQSVAFWCNPISGHATLYWYQQILGQGPKLLIQFQNNGVVDDSQLPKDRFSAERLKGVDSTLKIQPAKLEDSAVYLCASSPPTGLIGETQYFGPGTRLLVL.

V usage is TRBV27 and J usage is TRBJ2-1, with D uncertain. Germline V gives CDR1 MNHEY, CDR2 SMNVEV (reference sequence). Trimming left V 2 bases short and J 1 base short, with 9 bases between. CDR3 length equals 15 residues. CDR3 DNA sequence: TGTGCCAGCAGTTTAGAGCCGATTTCCTACAATGAGCAGTTCTTC. The encoded protein is CASSLEPISYNEQFF.

The chain combines TRBV13 with TRBJ1-1, with TRBD1 as a possible D gene (5 bases). Trimming cost V 5 bases and J 0 bases, with 13 bases left between them. CDR1 PRHDT and CDR2 FYEKMQ come from the germline V gene (reference sequence). There are 15 residues in the CDR3. The CDR3 protein is CASSGTETVNTEAFF. DNA of the CDR3: TGTGCCAGCAGCGGGACGGAAACAGTGAACACTGAAGCTTTCTTT.

V usage is TRBV5-1 and J usage is TRBJ2-1; TRBD2 aligns across 10 bases. The J segment lost 4 bases and the V segment lost 2 bases, leaving 6 bases of the junction unmatched. The CDR3 contains 16 residues. Germline CDR1 reads SGHRS; CDR2 reads YFSETQ. The CDR3 nucleotides read TGCGCCAGCAGCTTCCGTCTAGCGGGGGCTTACAATGAGCAGTTCTTC. Translating gives CASSFRLAGAYNEQFF.

The chain has TRBV7-2 and TRBJ2-1; TRBD2 aligns across 10 bases. J lost 7 bases, V lost 1 base, and 7 bases had no gene match. Germline values: CDR1 SGHTA, CDR2 FQGNSA. This CDR3 has 16 residues. In nucleotides, the CDR3 is TGTGCCAGCAGCTTAGGGAGGACTAGCGGTAGAAATGAGCAGTTCTTC. This sequence encodes CASSLGRTSGRNEQFF.

V is TRBV9 and J is TRBJ1-2; possibly TRBD1 for D (5 bases). Germline V gene data show CDR1 as SGDLS and CDR2 as YYNGEE. The CDR3 length is 14 residues. V lost 4 bases and J 4 bases, leaving 14 bases between the germline ends. CDR3 region: CASSTYQGLYGYTF. CDR3 DNA: TGTGCCAGCAGCACCTACCAGGGACTCTATGGCTACACCTTC.

The V gene is TRBV2, the J gene TRBJ1-5, with unresolved D. This CDR3 comprises 12 residues. In germline, CDR1 is SNHLY, CDR2 FYNNEI. V was clipped by 6 bases and J by 3 bases, with 6 bases between them. Written as DNA, the CDR3 is TGTGCCAGCAGGGTGTACAATCAGCCCCAGCATTTT. This sequence encodes CASRVYNQPQHF.

The V gene is TRBV5-6, the J gene TRBJ2-1, with D perhaps matching TRBD1 (5 bases). The CDR3 has 15 amino acids. The germline V and J ends were trimmed by 0 bases and 6 bases, with 13 bases remaining between them. Germline CDR1 SGHDT, CDR2 YYEEEE. Written as DNA, the CDR3 is TGTGCCAGCAGCTTGGGATTAAAGGGGATCAATGAGCAGTTCTTC. This encodes CASSLGLKGINEQFF.

This clone was seen a single time. V usage is TRBV23-1 and J usage is TRBJ1-2, with no clear D. TRBV23-1 is classed as an ORF, of uncertain function. V lost 8 bases, J lost 4 bases, and 23 bases lay in between. This CDR3 spans 16 amino acids. The CDR3 reads CASRRTRVLVRYGYTF. The CDR3 nucleotides read TGCGCCAGCCGGAGAACAAGGGTGTTGGTGCGCTATGGCTACACCTTC.

V and J are TRBV7-2 and TRBJ2-5; the match to TRBD2 covers 7 bases. Germline CDR1 reads SGHTA; CDR2 reads FQGNSA. This CDR3 has 16 residues. The junction had 12 bases not matched to a gene; V was cut back by 4 bases and J by 4 bases. The DNA of the CDR3 is TGTGCCAGCAGCTCAACCCAGGGCGGGGGAACAGAGACCCAGTACTTC. It encodes CASSSTQGGGTETQYF. The complete variable domain, with remaining parts taken from reference TRBV7-2 and TRBJ2-5, reads GAGVSQSPSNKVTEKGKDVELRCDPISGHTALYWYRQSLGQGLEFLIYFQGNSAPDKSGLPSDRFSAERTGGSVSTLTIQRTQQEDSAVYLCASSSTQGGGTETQYFGPGTRLLVL.

The gene calls are TRBV7-2 and TRBJ1-1; 8 nucleotides align to TRBD1. After removal of 4 bases from V and 5 bases from J, the junction contained 6 bases not matched to a gene. The germline V gene has CDR1 SGHTA and CDR2 FQGNSA. The CDR3 totals 14 residues. The CDR3 nucleotides read TGTGCCAGCAGCTCCTACAGGGGGGAGACTGAAGCTTTCTTT. Its translation is CASSSYRGETEAFF.

A few counts support this clone. The sample has other DNA sequences that encode this CDR3 too. The gene calls are TRBV5-1 and TRBJ2-1; the D is unclear. Germline lookup yields CDR1 SGHRS and CDR2 YFSETQ. The CDR3 length is 12 residues. The V end lost 4 bases, the J end lost 4 bases, and 6 bases lay between the germline ends. The CDR3 reads CASSLSYNEQFF. The CDR3 DNA follows: TGCGCCAGCAGCCTCTCTTACAATGAGCAGTTCTTC.

The chain links TRBV6-1 to TRBJ1-1, with unresolved D. Between the trimmed V and J ends, which lost 3 bases and 5 bases, there was a span of 10 bases. There are 13 residues in the CDR3. Germline V gene data show CDR1 as MNHNS and CDR2 as SASEGT. The CDR3 region is CASSDGGNTEAFF. CDR3 bases: TGTGCCAGCAGTGATGGAGGGAATACTGAAGCTTTCTTT.

V and J are TRBV5-4 and TRBJ1-2; D is unclear. The V gene lost 4 bases and the J gene lost 4 bases, with 14 bases spanning the gap. Germline CDR1 and CDR2: SGHNT and YYREEE (reference sequence). The CDR3 runs to 14 residues. The CDR3 DNA reads as TGTGCCAGCAGCCCGGCGGTCAGAACCTATGGCTACACCTTC. This encodes CASSPAVRTYGYTF. The full variable domain, its missing parts supplied by reference TRBV5-4 and TRBJ1-2, is ETGVTQSPTHLIKTRGQQVTLRCSSQSGHNTVSWYQQALGQGPQFIFQYYREEENGRGNFPPRFSGLQFPNYSSELNVNALELDDSALYLCASSPAVRTYGYTFGSGTRLTVV.

The chain recombines TRBV2 with TRBJ2-5; TRBD1 is a possible D gene (5 bases). With 1 base removed from V and 2 bases from J, the gap between germline ends came to 11 bases. The germline CDR1 and CDR2 sequences are SNHLY and FYNNEI. The CDR3 is 15 residues long. CDR3 sequence reads: CASSEVTARQETQYF. The CDR3 nucleotides are TGTGCCAGCAGTGAAGTGACAGCCCGGCAAGAGACCCAGTACTTC.

The V gene is TRBV29-1, the J gene TRBJ1-2; the D gene is possibly TRBD1 (5 bases). Germline V gene lookup returns CDR1 SQVTM and CDR2 ANQGSEA. The CDR3 is 15 amino acids. V was pared by 3 bases and J by 1 base, with 15 bases between. CDR3 bases: TGCAGCGTTGACGCCGACAGCGAGGGTAACTATGGCTACACCTTC. Translated: CSVDADSEGNYGYTF.

CDR3 amino acids: CASNPGAKNIQYF. The CDR3 bases are TGTGCCTCCAACCCAGGTGCCAAAAACATTCAGTACTTC. The chain combines TRBV19 with TRBJ2-4; no firm D call. V was clipped by 11 bases and J by 1 base, with 12 bases between them. From germline, CDR1 is LNHDA and CDR2 SQIVND (reference sequence). The CDR3 is 13 amino acids.

J is TRBJ1-1 and V is TRBV2; the D is unclear. CDR1 and CDR2 (germline): SNHLY, FYNNEI. V gave up 10 bases and J gave up 1 base, with 7 bases separating them. There are 11 residues in the CDR3. This CDR3 is CANIGNTEAFF. Written as DNA, the CDR3 is TGTGCCAACATAGGGAACACTGAAGCTTTCTTT.

The chain uses TRBV2 and TRBJ2-7; D is possibly TRBD1 (5 bases). The CDR3 is 13 amino acids. Germline-derived CDR1 and CDR2 are SNHLY and FYNNEI. The V end lost 7 bases, the J end lost 5 bases, and 15 bases lay between the germline ends. The CDR3: CASTKDKMDEQYF. Written as DNA, the CDR3 is TGTGCCAGCACAAAGGACAAAATGGACGAGCAGTACTTC.

The chain is built from TRBV10-2 and TRBJ1-1; no clear D gene. CDR3 length: 13 residues. Germline CDR1 WSHSY, CDR2 SAAADI. V was cut by 0 bases and J by 4 bases, with 6 bases left in between. CDR3 region: CASSESTATEAFF. DNA for the CDR3: TGCGCCAGCAGTGAGTCCACAGCCACTGAAGCTTTCTTT.

V gene TRBV7-9 combines with J gene TRBJ2-7, with D perhaps assigned TRBD1 or TRBD2 (5 bases each). The CDR3 runs to 12 residues. V was shortened by 5 bases and J by 6 bases, with 11 bases between the two germline ends. Germline V lookup: CDR1 SEHNR, CDR2 FQNEAQ (reference sequence). The CDR3 loop reads CASSDAGTEQYF. The DNA of the CDR3 is TGTGCCAGCAGCGATGCAGGGACCGAGCAGTACTTC.

This rearrangement joins TRBV13 to TRBJ2-6; D gene unclear. Germline lookup yields CDR1 PRHDT and CDR2 FYEKMQ (reference sequence). Trimming stripped 2 bases from V and 2 bases from J, with 4 bases between. The CDR3 extends over 14 amino acids. The CDR3 spells CASSLSTGANVLTF. The CDR3 DNA reads TGTGCCAGCAGCTTATCCACTGGGGCCAACGTCCTGACTTTC.

This clone was detected only a few times. This rearrangement joins TRBV7-6 to TRBJ2-1; TRBD2 matches at 11 bases. Germline V gene sequence: CDR1 SGHVS, CDR2 FNYEAQ. J lost 0 bases, V lost 2 bases, and 3 bases had no gene match. The CDR3 consists of 17 residues. The CDR3 coding sequence is TGTGCCAGCAGCTTACTAGCGGGGGGCTCCTCCTACAATGAGCAGTTCTTC. Translating it yields CASSLLAGGSSYNEQFF.